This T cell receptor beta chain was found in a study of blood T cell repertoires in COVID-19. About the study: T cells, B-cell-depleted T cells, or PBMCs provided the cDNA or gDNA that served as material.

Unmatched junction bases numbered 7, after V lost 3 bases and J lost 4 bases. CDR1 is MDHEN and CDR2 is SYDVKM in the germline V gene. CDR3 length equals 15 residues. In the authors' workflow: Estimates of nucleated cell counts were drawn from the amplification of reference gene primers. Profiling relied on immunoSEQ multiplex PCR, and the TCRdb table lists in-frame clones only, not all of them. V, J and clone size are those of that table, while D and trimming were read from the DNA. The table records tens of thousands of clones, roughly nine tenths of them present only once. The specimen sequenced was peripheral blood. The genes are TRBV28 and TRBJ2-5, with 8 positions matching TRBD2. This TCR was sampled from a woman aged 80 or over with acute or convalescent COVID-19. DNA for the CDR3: TGTGCCAGCAGTTTGGGCGGGGGGATACCAGAGACCCAGTACTTC. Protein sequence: CASSLGGGIPETQYF.